This TCR beta chain was identified in a study of blood T cell repertoires in COVID-19. Study overall: Samples representing acute and convalescent COVID-19 were sourced from the United States, Italy and Spain.

Profiled with immunoSEQ multiplex PCR; TCRdb holds only in-frame clones, not every one. Here the sample spans 380,000 or so clones, roughly 90% being singletons. The table lists this clone with a count of one. Trimming at V came to 2 bases and at J to 9 bases, leaving 13 bases not matched to a gene. The CDR3 runs to 15 residues. CDR1 and CDR2 from the germline V gene are GTSNPN and SVGIG (reference sequence). The sample comprised peripheral blood. The sequence derives from a man aged 35-49 years with acute or convalescent COVID-19. The chain has TRBV30 and TRBJ2-1, with 7 bases that match TRBD2. The DNA for the CDR3 is TGTGCCTGGAGTACAGGACTAGAGCTTATGAGTGAGCAGTTCTTC. Protein sequence: CAWSTGLELMSEQFF.